The next 9 T cell receptor beta chains were all read from a single sample in a study of blood T cells in healthy people across ages. Through a sample-barcoded 5' primer and a J-beta primer mix, a second PCR was run for 7 to 11 cycles. TCRdb re-called the 5' RACE reads with MiXCR, one entry per CDR3 protein. The sample records around 780,000 distinct CDR3 sequences, roughly 56% being singletons. Sequencing used blood. These receptors came from a man aged 40-49 years in good health.

This clonotype was picked up a small number of times. J is TRBJ2-7 and V is TRBV6-5; D is undetermined. The CDR3 loop spans 14 amino acids. Trimming left V 4 bases short and J 0 bases short, with 10 bases between. The germline CDR1 and CDR2 sequences are MNHEY and SVGAGI. The CDR3 nucleotides read TGTGCCAGCAGTTCCGGGTCGAGCTCCTACGAGCAGTACTTC. It encodes CASSSGSSSYEQYF.

This clonotype occurred many times. The chain has TRBV9 and TRBJ2-5; TRBD1 matches 12 bases. After removal of 4 bases from V and 5 bases from J, the junction contained 9 bases not matched to a gene. Germline V gene data show CDR1 as SGDLS and CDR2 as YYNGEE. The CDR3 contains 16 residues. The CDR3 sequence: CASSLGRDRGLETQYF. CDR3 nucleotide sequence: TGTGCCAGCAGCCTAGGGAGGGACAGGGGGCTTGAGACCCAGTACTTC.

This chain connects TRBV10-3 to TRBJ2-5, with a tentative D call TRBD2 (6 bases). Trimming shortened V by 4 bases and J by 2 bases, and 11 bases separated the two germline ends. Germline CDR1 is ENHRY and CDR2 is SYGVKD. CDR3 length: 14 amino acids. The CDR3 DNA sequence: TGTGCCATCAGTGTGGGGGGTCCTCAAGAGACCCAGTACTTC. Its protein is CAISVGGPQETQYF.

There are a few counts of this clonotype. The chain combines TRBV9 with TRBJ2-4, with a tentative D call TRBD2 (6 bases). The J call is doubtful: the DNA matches TRBJ2-7 better. The CDR3 spans 14 residues. CDR1 is SGDLS and CDR2 is YYNGEE in the germline V gene. CDR3 bases: TGTGCCAGCAGCGTCGTCGGGGGAAGCTACGAGCAGTACTTC. Residues: CASSVVGGSYEQYF.

The chain carries TRBV28 and TRBJ2-7; 9 bases map to TRBD2. Germline V gene sequence: CDR1 MDHEN, CDR2 SYDVKM. The CDR3 contains 19 residues. J was trimmed by 6 bases and V by 3 bases; bases with no gene match: 21. As DNA, the CDR3 is TGTGCCAGCAGTTTTATTACGACGATTAGCGGGAGCCCAGTATCCGAGCAGTACTTC. Translated, it gives CASSFITTISGSPVSEQYF.

As to this clonotype: A much larger clonotype is one base distant, so this may be a read error. V and J are TRBV20-1 and TRBJ2-1; weak D call: TRBD2 (6 bases). Trimming shortened V by 3 bases and J by 6 bases, and 21 bases separated the two germline ends. The CDR3 runs to 16 residues. Germline CDR1 and CDR2: DFQATT and SNEGSKA (reference sequence). The CDR3 DNA is TGCAGTGCTAGTGGAAGGGTGGGAGGACTCTGCAATGAGCAGTTCTTC. It specifies CSASGRVGGLCNEQFF.

This clonotype was picked up one time. This rearrangement joins TRBV9 to TRBJ1-2; no clear D gene. CDR3 length equals 10 residues. The germline V gene encodes CDR1 SGDLS and CDR2 YYNGEE. Trimming took 8 bases from V and 6 from J, leaving 8 bases between them. CDR3 DNA: TGTGCCAGTGGGCCCAATGGCTACACCTTC. As protein: CASGPNGYTF.

V usage is TRBV10-3 and J usage is TRBJ1-2, with D unresolved. CDR1 is ENHRY, CDR2 SYGVKD, per germline. The length of the CDR3 is 12 residues. V was pared by 10 bases and J by 6 bases, with 15 bases between. This CDR3 is CASRIGEDGYTF. In nucleotides, the CDR3 is TGTGCCAGCCGGATAGGAGAGGATGGCTACACCTTC.

With respect to this clonotype: It is unclear where the CDR3 begins or ends on the DNA, so no DNA is shown, and the CDR3 is as TCRdb lists it. The chain recombines TRBV7-2 with TRBJ2-7; TRBD2 reflects the table's D call only, with no check against the DNA. The CDR3 is 19 residues long, counting both termini. The V gene's germline CDR1 is SGHTA and CDR2 FQGNSA. CDR3 protein: CASSLAWASGTVGRKTRYF.